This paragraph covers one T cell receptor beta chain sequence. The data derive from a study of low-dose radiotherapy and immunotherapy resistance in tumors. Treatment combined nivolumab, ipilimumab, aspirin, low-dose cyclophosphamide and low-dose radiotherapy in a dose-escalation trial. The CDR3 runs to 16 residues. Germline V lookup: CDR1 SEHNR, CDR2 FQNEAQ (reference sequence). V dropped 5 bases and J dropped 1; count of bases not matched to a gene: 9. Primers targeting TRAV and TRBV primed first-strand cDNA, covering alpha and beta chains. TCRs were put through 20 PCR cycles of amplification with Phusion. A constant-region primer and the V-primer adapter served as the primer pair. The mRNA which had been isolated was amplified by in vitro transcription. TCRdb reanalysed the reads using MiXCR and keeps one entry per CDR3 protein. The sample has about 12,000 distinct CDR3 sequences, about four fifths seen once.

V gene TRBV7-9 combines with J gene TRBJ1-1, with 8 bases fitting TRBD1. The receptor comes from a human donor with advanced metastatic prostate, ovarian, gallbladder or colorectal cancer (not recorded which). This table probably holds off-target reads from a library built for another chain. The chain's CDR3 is CASSTSPTGENTEAFF. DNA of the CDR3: TGTGCCAGCAGCACCAGCCCGACAGGGGAGAACACTGAAGCTTTCTTT.